This TCR beta chain comes out of a study of blood T cell repertoires in COVID-19. This clone was seen a single time. CDR3 size: 15 residues. J was trimmed by 3 bases and V by 3 bases; bases with no gene match: 4. Germline-derived CDR1 and CDR2 are SGDLS and YYNGEE. Assay used: immunoSEQ multiplex PCR; TCRdb lists only in-frame clones, some missing. This table holds 13,000 to 15,000 clones, around four fifths found once. This chain uses TRBV9 with TRBJ1-3; 9 bases line up with TRBD1. Input material: peripheral blood. This receptor was taken from a man in his forties with active or convalescent COVID-19. CDR3 nucleotide sequence: TGTGCCAGCAGCGCCCAGACAGGGGGTGGAAACACCATATATTTT. This translates into CASSAQTGGGNTIYF.